This passage covers 2 T cell receptor beta chains from one sample sequenced in a study of graft-versus-host responses after intestinal transplantation. Sequencing was performed with immunoSEQ multiplex PCR; in TCRdb, only in-frame clones are kept and a portion is missing. This sample has 80,000 to 95,000 clones; about nine tenths occur once, and the top ten carry approximately 0.28%. The antigens for these receptors are not known. Sample: unstimulated CD4+ T cells sorted from spleen or lymph node cells, taken before transplant. The receptors were sampled from a human donor who was the organ donor for an intestinal transplant.

The chain couples TRBV14 to TRBJ2-7; TRBD1 agrees at 9 bases. With 6 bases clipped from V and 6 bases from J, the junction kept 6 bases outside the gene matches. The germline CDR1 and CDR2 sequences are SGHDN and FVKESK. CDR3 length equals 13 residues. CDR3 DNA: TGTGCCAGCAGGTCCGGGACAGGGTTCGAGCAGTACTTC. Its protein product is CASRSGTGFEQYF.

The sample holds a few counts of this clone. The chain combines TRBV6-5 with TRBJ2-1, with a weak D call TRBD2 (5 bases). Germline lookup yields CDR1 MNHEY and CDR2 SVGAGI. This CDR3 contains 15 residues. V lost 0 bases and J lost 3, with 9 bases in between. The CDR3, as DNA: TGTGCCAGCAGTTACTCGCAGCGGAGCTACAATGAGCAGTTCTTC. This sequence encodes CASSYSQRSYNEQFF.